This T cell receptor beta chain was observed in a study of control samples from healthy donors and cancer patients. The CDR3 runs 15 residues. Germline CDR1 and CDR2: SEHNR and FQNEAQ (reference sequence). Trimming stripped 2 bases from V and 5 bases from J, with 15 bases between. Clones were sequenced by immunoSEQ multiplex PCR, and TCRdb holds only the in-frame ones, with some missing. This sample yields about 170,000 clones, of which 91% are seen a single time; just over 2% belongs to the top ten. Sequenced sample: blood. This sequence was found in a woman between 35 and 50 years old in good health. The V gene is TRBV7-9, the J gene TRBJ1-1; tentative D call: TRBD1 (5 bases). The CDR3 bases are TGTGCCAGCAGCTTAATCACAGGCGGGAGGACTGAAGCTTTCTTT. The encoded protein is CASSLITGGRTEAFF.